This T cell receptor (beta chain) derives from a study of neurological immune-mediated disorders. From the 5' RACE reads, TCRdb called clonotypes with MiXCR, one entry per CDR3 protein. This repertoire shows over 35,000 distinct CDR3 sequences, more than 2% found once; its top ten account for 2% to 2.5%. This clonotype was observed many times. Sequencing input: PBMCs. The TCR was taken from a man over 45 with multiple sclerosis.

The CDR3 sequence: CASSAGRWRNTGELFF. The CDR3 DNA reads as TGCGCCAGCAGCGCGGGCCGATGGAGAAACACCGGGGAGCTGTTTTTT. The gene calls are TRBV5-1 and TRBJ2-2; D perhaps matches TRBD2 (5 bases). Germline CDR1 and CDR2: SGHRS and YFSETQ. The length of the CDR3 is 16 residues. The V end lost 4 bases, the J end lost 2 bases, and 15 bases lay between the germline ends. Full variable domain (missing parts from reference TRBV5-1 and TRBJ2-2): KAGVTQTPRYLIKTRGQQVTLSCSPISGHRSVSWYQQTPGQGLQFLFEYFSETQRNKGNFPGRFSGRQFSNSRSEMNVSTLELGDSALYLCASSAGRWRNTGELFFGEGSRLTVL.